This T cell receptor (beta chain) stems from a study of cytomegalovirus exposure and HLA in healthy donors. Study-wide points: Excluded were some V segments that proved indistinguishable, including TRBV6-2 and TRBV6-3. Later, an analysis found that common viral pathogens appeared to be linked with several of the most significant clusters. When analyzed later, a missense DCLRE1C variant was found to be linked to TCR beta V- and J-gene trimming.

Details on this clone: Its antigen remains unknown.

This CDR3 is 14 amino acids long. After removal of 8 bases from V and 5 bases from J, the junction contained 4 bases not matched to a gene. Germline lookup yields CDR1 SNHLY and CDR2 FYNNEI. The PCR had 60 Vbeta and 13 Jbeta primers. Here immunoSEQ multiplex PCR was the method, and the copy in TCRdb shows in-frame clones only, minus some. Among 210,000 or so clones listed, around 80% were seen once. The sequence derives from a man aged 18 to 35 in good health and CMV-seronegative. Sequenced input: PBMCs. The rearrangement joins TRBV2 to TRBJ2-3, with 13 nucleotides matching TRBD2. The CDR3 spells CASPTSGRQDTQYF. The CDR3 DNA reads TGTGCCAGCCCGACTAGCGGGAGGCAAGATACGCAGTATTTT.